The entry that follows covers one T cell receptor beta chain sequence. The germline gives CDR1 SQVTM, CDR2 ANQGSEA. Trimming shortened V by 4 bases and J by 2 bases, and 6 bases separated the two germline ends. There are 12 residues in the CDR3. The record originates from a study of blood T cell repertoires in COVID-19. In the study overall: Acute and convalescent COVID-19 specimens originated in the United States, Italy and Spain.

Authors' analysis steps: Amplified reference gene primers provided the basis for estimating nucleated cell counts. The method was immunoSEQ multiplex PCR; TCRdb's version includes in-frame clones alone and lacks a portion of them. That table supplies the V and J calls and clone size; D and trimming were determined from the DNA. This table holds over 130,000 clones, 85% to 90% found once. The receptor was derived from a human donor in a cohort sampled during active COVID-19. The J gene is TRBJ1-3, the V gene TRBV29-1, with no clear D. Material for sequencing was peripheral blood. In DNA, the CDR3 is TGCAGCGTTGCACTACCTGGAAACACCATATATTTT. Encoded protein: CSVALPGNTIYF.